The 29 T cell receptor beta chains listed next were all sequenced from one sample in a study of blood T cells in healthy people across ages. Primers used in a second PCR of roughly 7 to 12 cycles were a sample-barcoded 5' primer and a J-beta primer mix. TCRdb itself ran the 5' RACE reads through MiXCR, one entry per CDR3 protein. The sample shows hundreds of thousands of distinct CDR3 sequences, 25% of them seen only once. These data were likewise used in another study, on T cells of mothers and their children.

The source material was blood. The receptors were gathered from a boy aged 5-17 years in good health.

This chain links TRBV4-3 with TRBJ2-7; D remains ambiguous. This CDR3 is 14 amino acids long. V was clipped by 0 bases and J by 3 bases, with 9 bases between them. Germline CDR1 LGHNA, CDR2 YSLEER. The CDR3 reads CASSQDPQFYEQYF. Written as DNA, the CDR3 is TGCGCCAGCAGCCAAGATCCACAGTTCTACGAGCAGTACTTC.

The chain joins TRBV28 to TRBJ2-2, with 7 bases identical to TRBD2. Per germline, CDR1 MDHEN and CDR2 SYDVKM. This CDR3 spans 11 amino acids. V was clipped by 7 bases and J by 11 bases; unmatched bases: 4. The CDR3 here is CASTWGGELFF. In DNA, the CDR3 is TGTGCCAGCACTTGGGGGGGAGAGCTGTTTTTT.

In this sample, this clonotype turned up many times. The V gene is TRBV5-1, the J gene TRBJ2-6, with TRBD1 matching over 9 bases. The CDR3 spans 17 residues. Trimming cost V 7 bases and J 4 bases; bases outside gene matches: 12. CDR1 and CDR2 (germline): SGHRS, YFSETQ. CDR3 sequence: CASGPGQGLSGANVLTF. DNA of the CDR3: TGCGCCAGCGGTCCGGGACAGGGACTATCCGGGGCCAACGTCCTGACTTTC. Based on the CDR3 plus reference TRBV5-1 and TRBJ2-6, the full variable domain is KAGVTQTPRYLIKTRGQQVTLSCSPISGHRSVSWYQQTPGQGLQFLFEYFSETQRNKGNFPGRFSGRQFSNSRSEMNVSTLELGDSALYLCASGPGQGLSGANVLTFGAGSRLTVL.

CDR3 DNA: TGTGCCAGCAGTTACGGGACAGGGATCGTTCAGTCTGGGGCCAACGTCCTGACTTTC. Residues: CASSYGTGIVQSGANVLTF. The rearrangement uses TRBV6-5 and TRBJ2-6, with 9 positions matching TRBD1. Losses at the gene ends were 2 bases for V and 1 base for J; bases not matched to a gene: 9. Germline loops: CDR1 MNHEY, CDR2 SVGAGI. There are 19 residues in the CDR3.

This clonotype was seen a few times. The chain carries TRBV28 and TRBJ2-5; D gene unclear. The end of the DNA is better explained by TRBJ2-7, so the J call may be wrong. Germline CDR1 is MDHEN and CDR2 is SYDVKM. CDR3 size: 14 residues. DNA for the CDR3: TGTGCCAGCAGTTCGGTGAGCCGTCCGTACGAGCAGTACTTC. It encodes CASSSVSRPYEQYF.

This CDR3 reads CSASRFRYEQYF. The CDR3, as DNA: TGCAGTGCTAGCCGGTTTAGGTACGAGCAGTACTTC. The chain uses TRBV20-1 and TRBJ2-7, with D hard to call. V lost 3 bases to trimming and J lost 4 bases, with 10 bases between them. The CDR3 covers 12 residues. The germline CDR1 and CDR2 sequences are DFQATT and SNEGSKA (reference sequence).

This chain joins TRBV27 and TRBJ1-3, with D maybe TRBD1 (5 bases). The germline CDR1 and CDR2 sequences are MNHEY and SMNVEV (reference sequence). The V end was cut by 5 bases, the J end by 0 bases, with 14 bases between. The CDR3 totals 16 residues. The CDR3 here is CASSRTGRNSGNTIYF. As DNA, the CDR3 is TGTGCCAGCAGTAGAACGGGACGGAACTCTGGAAACACCATATATTTT.

The chain uses TRBV29-1 and TRBJ2-2; 8 bases agree with TRBD1. The CDR3 contains 18 residues. Germline CDR1 SQVTM, CDR2 ANQGSEA. V lost 2 bases to trimming and J lost 7 bases; unmatched junction nucleotides: 18. The CDR3 DNA reads TGCAGCGTTGAAATGTCCCTCTCAGGGGGCGCATGGGACGGGGAGCTGTTTTTT. Protein sequence: CSVEMSLSGGAWDGELFF.

This clonotype was seen more than once but under ten times. The chain links TRBV20-1 to TRBJ2-1; weak D call: TRBD1 (5 bases). V lost 1 base to trimming and J lost 5 bases, with 12 bases between them. Germline CDR1 is DFQATT and CDR2 is SNEGSKA (reference sequence). The CDR3 runs to 14 residues. The CDR3 nucleotides read TGCAGTGCTAGAGCCCCACAGGTTAACAATGAGCAGTTCTTC. Amino acid sequence: CSARAPQVNNEQFF.

For this clonotype: Mismatch with germline at one junction end may stem from a read error. The chain is built from TRBV29-1 and TRBJ2-4, with 10 bases lining up with TRBD2. CDR1 SQVTM and CDR2 ANQGSEA come from the germline V gene. This CDR3 has 15 amino acids. Here the CDR3 DNA reads TGCAGCGTTATATTAGCGGGAGGAGCCGAAAACATTCAGTACTTC. Its translation is CSVILAGGAENIQYF.

The V gene is TRBV2, the J gene TRBJ2-4; D gene uncertain. This CDR3 region has 11 residues. The germline V gene encodes CDR1 SNHLY and CDR2 FYNNEI. The ends were cut back, 7 bases at V and 2 bases at J, with 3 bases in the middle. CDR3 residues: CASMTKNIQYF. CDR3 DNA: TGTGCCAGCATGACCAAAAACATTCAGTACTTC.

The V and J genes are TRBV18 and TRBJ2-1; 7 bases are shared with TRBD2. CDR3 size: 12 residues. Trimming at V came to 6 bases and at J to 9 bases, leaving 5 bases not matched to a gene. Germline V gene data show CDR1 as KGHSH and CDR2 as LQKENI. CDR3 nucleotide sequence: TGTGCCAGCTCGTTCTCTAGCGGTGAGCAGTTCTTC. This codes for CASSFSSGEQFF.

This clonotype appeared a few times. The rearrangement uses TRBV12-5 and TRBJ2-1; 7 bases line up with TRBD1. Germline V CDR1 and CDR2: LGHNT, FRNRAP. This CDR3 is 14 amino acids long. Trimming removed 5 bases from V and 6 bases from J; junction bases left unmatched: 7. The CDR3 region is CASGQRDSLNEQFF. DNA for the CDR3: TGTGCTAGTGGTCAGAGGGACAGCCTCAATGAGCAGTTCTTC.

The table lists this clonotype with a few counts. V is TRBV11-3 and J is TRBJ2-4; 7 bases line up with TRBD1. This CDR3 contains 14 residues. The trim removed 4 bases at V and 6 bases at J, leaving 6 bases unmatched. Germline-derived CDR1 and CDR2 are SGHNT and YENEEA. The CDR3 region has the DNA TGTGCCAGCAGCTCAAGGGACAGCCCAAACATTCAGTACTTC. Its translation is CASSSRDSPNIQYF.

The V gene is TRBV7-2, the J gene TRBJ2-5; D may be TRBD2 (7 bases). The CDR3 contains 17 residues. The germline V gene has CDR1 SGHTA and CDR2 FQGNSA. The V end lost 4 bases, the J end lost 5 bases, and 23 bases lay between the germline ends. CDR3 loop: CASSSLVWGGAGETQYF. The DNA for the CDR3 is TGTGCCAGCAGCTCATTAGTGTGGGGGGGGGCTGGGGAGACCCAGTACTTC.

This clonotype was observed a handful of times. The chain carries TRBV5-1 and TRBJ2-1, with 9 bases lining up with TRBD1. The germline V gene encodes CDR1 SGHRS and CDR2 YFSETQ. The CDR3 totals 14 residues. V dropped 6 bases and J dropped 5; count of bases not matched to a gene: 6. The chain's CDR3 is CASNRGQGNNEQFF. The DNA for the CDR3 is TGCGCCAGCAATAGGGGACAGGGTAACAATGAGCAGTTCTTC.

The V call is TRBV20-1, the J call TRBJ2-3; D is unresolved. CDR3 length: 13 amino acids. Trimming removed 4 bases at V and 1 base at J, with 9 bases between. Germline values: CDR1 DFQATT, CDR2 SNEGSKA (reference sequence). CDR3 residues: CSAILTRTDTQYF. The CDR3, as DNA: TGCAGTGCTATCCTTACCCGCACAGATACGCAGTATTTT.

This chain connects TRBV5-4 to TRBJ2-5; tentative D call: TRBD2 (5 bases). The DNA end is a closer match to TRBJ2-7, so the J assignment may be wrong. Germline-derived CDR1 and CDR2 are SGHNT and YYREEE (reference sequence). The CDR3 length is 14 residues. The CDR3 coding sequence is TGTGCCAGCAGCTTGGTGGCGGGTTCCGGCGAGCAGTACTTC. Its translation: CASSLVAGSGEQYF.

This clonotype was observed a handful of times. The V and J genes are TRBV24-1 and TRBJ2-5; the D is unclear. Trimming left V 3 bases short and J 3 bases short, with 16 bases between. CDR1 is KGHDR, CDR2 SFDVKD, per germline. This CDR3 has 16 amino acids. The chain's CDR3 is CATSDAGRGDEETQYF. The CDR3 nucleotides are TGTGCCACCAGTGATGCCGGCCGCGGAGACGAAGAGACCCAGTACTTC.

Comments on this clonotype: A read error may produce the germline difference seen at one junction end. The V and J genes are TRBV7-3 and TRBJ2-6; the D is unclear. Germline V gene data show CDR1 as SGHTA and CDR2 as FQGTGA. The CDR3 covers 17 residues. The CDR3: CASSLTVWDAGANVLTF. In DNA form, the CDR3 reads TGTGCCAGCAGCCTAACTGTTTGGGATGCTGGGGCCAACGTCCTGACTTTC.

This rearrangement joins TRBV5-1 to TRBJ2-1; possible D gene TRBD2, 5 bases. Germline values: CDR1 SGHRS, CDR2 YFSETQ. The length of the CDR3 is 17 residues. Trimming cost V 0 bases and J 0 bases, with 13 bases left between them. The CDR3 loop reads CASSLGSISASYNEQFF. Written as DNA, the CDR3 is TGCGCCAGCAGCTTGGGGAGCATTAGCGCCTCCTACAATGAGCAGTTCTTC.

This clonotype was observed a few times. The rearrangement joins TRBV7-9 to TRBJ2-4; D gene uncertain. The CDR3 consists of 13 residues. V was trimmed by 5 bases and J by 4 bases, leaving 9 bases between them. CDR1 is SEHNR, CDR2 FQNEAQ, per germline (reference sequence). The CDR3 sequence is CASSPAEKNIQYF. CDR3 DNA sequence: TGTGCCAGCAGCCCAGCCGAGAAAAACATTCAGTACTTC.

V and J are TRBV10-3 and TRBJ2-1, with D perhaps assigned TRBD1 or TRBD2 (6 bases each). The V end was cut by 11 bases, the J end by 1 base, with 18 bases between. CDR3 length: 15 amino acids. Germline-derived CDR1 and CDR2 are ENHRY and SYGVKD. CDR3 coding DNA: TGTGCCTGTGCCTCGGGGGCTGAATCCTACAATGAGCAGTTCTTC. Amino acids: CACASGAESYNEQFF.

This clonotype showed up just a few times. The chain joins TRBV2 to TRBJ2-1; 8 nucleotides line up with TRBD2. The CDR3 consists of 15 residues. The germline V gene has CDR1 SNHLY and CDR2 FYNNEI. With V trimmed by 6 bases and J by 6 bases, 10 bases remained unmatched. CDR3 DNA sequence: TGTGCCAGCAGGCCGTCCACTAGCGGACGCAATGAGCAGTTCTTC. Translation: CASRPSTSGRNEQFF.

In its sample, this clonotype was seen a few times. The chain couples TRBV5-1 to TRBJ2-1, with 8 bases aligning to TRBD2. The DNA end is more similar to TRBJ2-5, so the J call may be wrong. Per germline, CDR1 SGHRS and CDR2 YFSETQ. The CDR3 has 14 residues. The CDR3 loop is CASSAGPGGETQYF. The CDR3 nucleotides are TGCGCCAGCAGCGCAGGACCGGGAGGGGAGACCCAGTACTTC.

This clonotype was found a few times. V is TRBV10-3 and J is TRBJ2-7; TRBD2 matches at 10 bases. There are 17 residues in the CDR3. The ends lost 0 bases at V and 5 bases at J; junction bases unmatched: 10. CDR1 ENHRY and CDR2 SYGVKD come from the germline V gene. The CDR3 spells CAISESWIAGGRDEQYF. The CDR3 region has the DNA TGTGCCATCAGTGAGTCCTGGATAGCGGGGGGCCGGGACGAGCAGTACTTC.

This chain connects TRBV27 to TRBJ1-2; 9 nucleotides match TRBD1. This CDR3 has 16 amino acids. V shed 6 bases, J shed 8 bases, and the junction held 16 bases outside the gene matches. Germline CDR1 MNHEY, CDR2 SMNVEV (reference sequence). The CDR3, as DNA: TGTGCCAGCAGCCTGGGGGTGACAGGGGGGAGGTACGGCTACACCTTC. Its protein is CASSLGVTGGRYGYTF.

The rearrangement joins TRBV4-2 to TRBJ2-3, with 7 bases fitting TRBD2. The CDR3 extends over 16 amino acids. Per the germline V gene, CDR1 is LGHNA and CDR2 is YNFKEQ. V was clipped by 0 bases and J by 1 base; unmatched bases: 4. CDR3 protein: CASSQDRTSGTDTQYF. The CDR3 DNA is TGTGCCAGCAGCCAAGACCGTACTAGCGGCACAGATACGCAGTATTTT.

This sequence joins TRBV28 and TRBJ2-1, with 7 bases matching TRBD1. Per germline, CDR1 MDHEN and CDR2 SYDVKM. V lost 2 bases, J lost 10 bases, and 11 bases stayed unmatched. CDR3 length: 15 residues. In nucleotides, the CDR3 is TGTGCCAGCAGTTTAAGGCAGGGGGTTATGGTCGAGCAGTTCTTC. Residues: CASSLRQGVMVEQFF.